These 26 T cell receptor beta chains were sequenced from one sample in a study of identical twins. TCRdb passed the 5' RACE reads through MiXCR, listing each CDR3 protein once. The profile shows some 250,000 distinct CDR3 sequences, roughly 13% of them singletons. The same data also contributed to another study, on yellow fever vaccine responses in identical twins.

Input material: memory (CD45RO+) T cells sorted from blood. These receptors originate from a young woman in good health.

V is TRBV6-1 and J is TRBJ1-3; D gene uncertain. V gave up 4 bases and J gave up 0 bases, with 13 bases separating them. Germline CDR1 and CDR2: MNHNS and SASEGT. The CDR3 length is 16 residues. In nucleotides, the CDR3 is TGTGCCAGCAGTGGGCACGGCAGTAGCTCTGGAAACACCATATATTTT. Encoded protein: CASSGHGSSSGNTIYF.

V usage is TRBV3-1 and J usage is TRBJ1-5, with unresolved D. From germline, CDR1 is LGHDT and CDR2 YNNKEL (reference sequence). Deletions cut 0 bases from V and 7 bases from J, with 7 bases between. CDR3 size: 13 residues. The CDR3 DNA is TGTGCCAGCAGCCAAGACGGGCGGCAGCCCCAGCATTTT. This codes for CASSQDGRQPQHF.

The chain combines TRBV7-2 with TRBJ2-5, with 9 bases identical to TRBD2. This CDR3 has 15 amino acids. Looked up from germline, CDR1 is SGHTA and CDR2 is FQGNSA. V shed 6 bases and J 4 bases; nucleotides not matched to a gene: 9. CDR3: CASRKEAGGAETQYF. CDR3 bases: TGTGCCAGCAGAAAAGAGGCGGGAGGGGCAGAGACCCAGTACTTC.

V is TRBV6-5 and J is TRBJ2-3, with 11 bases lining up with TRBD2. CDR3 length: 17 amino acids. Germline loops: CDR1 MNHEY, CDR2 SVGAGI. V lost 4 bases to trimming and J lost 0 bases; unmatched junction nucleotides: 6. The CDR3 reads CASSSGLAASSTDTQYF. CDR3 sequence (DNA): TGTGCCAGCAGTTCGGGACTAGCGGCATCTAGCACAGATACGCAGTATTTT.

The chain is built from TRBV10-3 and TRBJ2-7; D gene ambiguous. Trimming stripped 6 bases from V and 5 bases from J, with 2 bases between. The germline V gene encodes CDR1 ENHRY and CDR2 SYGVKD. CDR3 length equals 9 residues. CDR3 DNA: TGTGCCATCAGGCACGAGCAGTACTTC. This sequence encodes CAIRHEQYF.

This clonotype was observed at least ten times. The V and J genes are TRBV27 and TRBJ2-1; 12 bases agree with TRBD2. This CDR3 region has 18 residues. Germline CDR1 is MNHEY and CDR2 is SMNVEV (reference sequence). After removal of 3 bases from V and 2 bases from J, the junction contained 8 bases not matched to a gene. The CDR3 nucleotides read TGTGCCAGCAGTTTCCTAGCGGGAGGGCCGAAAACCTACAATGAGCAGTTCTTC. Amino acids: CASSFLAGGPKTYNEQFF.

This chain connects TRBV20-1 to TRBJ2-7; 12 bases line up with TRBD2. V was clipped by 0 bases and J by 7 bases; unmatched bases: 10. The germline gives CDR1 DFQATT, CDR2 SNEGSKA (reference sequence). The CDR3 loop spans 16 amino acids. The CDR3 protein is CSARDFRTSGMGEQYF. For the CDR3, the DNA is TGCAGTGCTAGAGATTTCCGGACTAGCGGGATGGGGGAGCAGTACTTC.

This clonotype occurred many times. The chain has TRBV5-1 and TRBJ2-7; unclear D gene. This CDR3 spans 13 amino acids. Germline CDR1 and CDR2: SGHRS and YFSETQ. Trimming removed 0 bases from V and 7 bases from J, with 11 bases in between. This CDR3 is CASSLASDGEQYF. Written as DNA, the CDR3 is TGCGCCAGCAGCTTGGCGTCCGATGGGGAGCAGTACTTC. Using reference TRBV5-1 and TRBJ2-7 for the parts outside the CDR3, the full variable domain is KAGVTQTPRYLIKTRGQQVTLSCSPISGHRSVSWYQQTPGQGLQFLFEYFSETQRNKGNFPGRFSGRQFSNSRSEMNVSTLELGDSALYLCASSLASDGEQYFGPGTRLTVT.

This clonotype was counted many times. The J gene is TRBJ2-7, the V gene TRBV12-3 or TRBV12-4; a possible D gene is TRBD2 (5 bases). V was clipped by 5 bases and J by 3 bases, with 17 bases between them. The CDR3 loop spans 15 amino acids. CDR3 loop: CASSPNGLFNYEQYF. CDR3 bases: TGTGCCAGCAGTCCCAACGGACTTTTTAACTACGAGCAGTACTTC.

The chain recombines TRBV5-1 with TRBJ2-3, with D possibly called TRBD1 or TRBD2 (6 bases each). This CDR3 has 16 residues. V was trimmed by 1 base and J by 3 bases, leaving 15 bases between them. Germline V gene sequence: CDR1 SGHRS, CDR2 YFSETQ. Here the CDR3 reads CASSLLLRGHTDTQYF. In DNA, the CDR3 is TGCGCCAGCAGCTTGCTGCTTCGGGGGCATACAGATACGCAGTATTTT.

This clonotype was found a few times. J is TRBJ1-2 and V is TRBV5-1; D is unclear. This CDR3 is built from 14 residues. The germline V and J ends were trimmed by 1 base and 5 bases, with 12 bases remaining between them. Germline V CDR1 and CDR2: SGHRS, YFSETQ. Written as DNA, the CDR3 is TGCGCCAGCAGCTTGAGTGTGACACAGTATGGCTACACCTTC. Translating gives CASSLSVTQYGYTF.

Note on this clonotype: Just one base apart from a much larger clone, this may be a read error. The V and J genes are TRBV7-2 and TRBJ2-3; a weak D match, TRBD2 (6 bases). Germline CDR1 reads SGHTA; CDR2 reads FQGNSA. The CDR3 totals 15 residues. V lost 3 bases and J 1 base, leaving 11 bases between the germline ends. The CDR3 reads CASSFLSSGTDTQYF. Here the CDR3 DNA reads TGTGCCAGCAGCTTTTTGTCTAGCGGCACAGATACGCAGTATTTT.

This clonotype was seen more than once but under ten times. The rearrangement links TRBV7-2 to TRBJ2-6; 8 nucleotides align to TRBD1. Per germline, CDR1 SGHTA and CDR2 FQGNSA. V lost 1 base, J lost 4 bases, and 6 bases stayed unmatched. This CDR3 has 17 residues. The CDR3 DNA sequence: TGTGCCAGCAGCTTAGGGTCAGGGGGCGCCGGGGCCAACGTCCTGACTTTC. This encodes CASSLGSGGAGANVLTF.

This clonotype has ten or more counts. CDR3 in amino acids: CASSYSSPPTDTQYF. The CDR3 DNA follows: TGTGCCAGCAGTTACTCGAGCCCGCCCACAGATACGCAGTATTTT. V and J are TRBV6-5 and TRBJ2-3; D not certain. The length of the CDR3 is 15 residues. The germline V and J ends were trimmed by 0 bases and 2 bases, with 9 bases remaining between them. CDR1 MNHEY and CDR2 SVGAGI come from the germline V gene.

V is TRBV20-1 and J is TRBJ2-1; unclear D gene. CDR3 length: 11 amino acids. In germline, CDR1 is DFQATT, CDR2 SNEGSKA (reference sequence). The ends were cut back, 6 bases at V and 9 bases at J, with 12 bases in the middle. The CDR3 DNA is TGCAGTGCCACCTATGGGTTTGAGCAGTTCTTC. Its protein is CSATYGFEQFF.

This clonotype was seen only a few times. The rearrangement links TRBV7-9 to TRBJ2-7; no clear D. The length of the CDR3 is 12 residues. The germline gives CDR1 SEHNR, CDR2 FQNEAQ (reference sequence). V lost 6 bases to trimming and J lost 5 bases, with 11 bases between them. CDR3 bases: TGTGCCAGCAGATTCCTCAACCACGAGCAGTACTTC. Translating it yields CASRFLNHEQYF.

This clonotype showed up just a few times. V gene TRBV10-3 combines with J gene TRBJ2-5; 8 bases map to TRBD1. V was clipped by 6 bases and J by 1 base; unmatched bases: 7. The CDR3 covers 15 residues. The germline CDR1 and CDR2 sequences are ENHRY and SYGVKD. CDR3 sequence (DNA): TGTGCCATCAGCAAGACAGGGGCCTTCCAAGAGACCCAGTACTTC. Protein product: CAISKTGAFQETQYF.

The genes are TRBV5-1 and TRBJ2-1; 9 nucleotides line up with TRBD1. After removal of 3 bases from V and 5 bases from J, the junction contained 3 bases not matched to a gene. This CDR3 is 14 amino acids long. The germline V gene has CDR1 SGHRS and CDR2 YFSETQ. CDR3: CASSSDRGHNEQFF. In DNA form, the CDR3 reads TGCGCCAGCAGCTCGGACAGGGGCCACAATGAGCAGTTCTTC. Variable domain in full (rest from reference TRBV5-1 and TRBJ2-1): KAGVTQTPRYLIKTRGQQVTLSCSPISGHRSVSWYQQTPGQGLQFLFEYFSETQRNKGNFPGRFSGRQFSNSRSEMNVSTLELGDSALYLCASSSDRGHNEQFFGPGTRLTVL.

The table lists this clonotype with a few counts. The chain joins TRBV2 to TRBJ2-1; TRBD2 matches at 13 bases. The CDR3 loop spans 14 amino acids. Germline V gene lookup returns CDR1 SNHLY and CDR2 FYNNEI. Trimming cost V 6 bases and J 8 bases; bases outside gene matches: 4. As DNA, the CDR3 is TGTGCCAGCAGAAGGACTAGCGGGAGCGATGAGCAGTTCTTC. This translates into CASRRTSGSDEQFF.

This clonotype has more than one count but fewer than ten. This chain links TRBV5-1 with TRBJ2-7; TRBD2 matches at 8 bases. The V and J ends lost 0 bases and 5 bases, in that order; junction bases with no gene match: 7. The length of the CDR3 is 15 residues. Germline CDR1 SGHRS, CDR2 YFSETQ. CDR3 DNA sequence: TGCGCCAGCAGCTTGGCCGGGGGGGTCCCTGACGAGCAGTACTTC. Translating gives CASSLAGGVPDEQYF. Looking up the rest from reference TRBV5-1 and TRBJ2-7 gives the full variable domain: KAGVTQTPRYLIKTRGQQVTLSCSPISGHRSVSWYQQTPGQGLQFLFEYFSETQRNKGNFPGRFSGRQFSNSRSEMNVSTLELGDSALYLCASSLAGGVPDEQYFGPGTRLTVT.

This clonotype was picked up many times. The gene calls are TRBV7-2 and TRBJ2-3; D is unresolved. This CDR3 region has 14 residues. Trimming left V 7 bases short and J 0 bases short, with 11 bases between. CDR1 is SGHTA, CDR2 FQGNSA, per germline. In DNA, the CDR3 is TGTGCCAGCAAGCCCCAGTTGAGCACAGATACGCAGTATTTT. Protein: CASKPQLSTDTQYF.

This CDR3 is CASSVRSTDTQYF. As DNA, the CDR3 is TGTGCCAGCAGCGTACGGAGCACAGATACGCAGTATTTT. The rearrangement links TRBV9 to TRBJ2-3; D is ambiguous. V gave up 1 base and J gave up 0 bases, with 3 bases separating them. Per the germline V gene, CDR1 is SGDLS and CDR2 is YYNGEE. This CDR3 region has 13 residues.

Only a few counts were recorded for this clonotype. The chain links TRBV6-1 to TRBJ2-2; the D gene is possibly TRBD1 (6 bases). V lost 8 bases, J lost 4 bases, and 14 bases lay in between. The length of the CDR3 is 14 residues. Per germline, CDR1 MNHNS and CDR2 SASEGT. CDR3 region: CASDPGVGTGELFF. The CDR3 DNA is TGTGCCAGCGATCCAGGGGTAGGCACCGGGGAGCTGTTTTTT.

This clonotype was found many times. The chain links TRBV7-2 to TRBJ2-7, with 7 bases matching TRBD1. Germline trimming cut 0 bases from V and 0 bases from J; bases unmatched to any gene: 5. The V gene's germline CDR1 is SGHTA and CDR2 FQGNSA. The CDR3 sequence is 16 residues long. In DNA form, the CDR3 reads TGTGCCAGCAGCTTAGCCGGGACAGATAACTCCTACGAGCAGTACTTC. This encodes CASSLAGTDNSYEQYF.

The chain links TRBV28 to TRBJ2-3, with TRBD1 matching over 7 bases. The CDR3 has 14 amino acids. The V segment lost 8 bases and the J segment 4 bases; nucleotides outside the gene matches: 9. CDR1 is MDHEN, CDR2 SYDVKM, per germline. CDR3 sequence (DNA): TGTGCCAGCCACAGGGGTGGGGGCGCAGATACGCAGTATTTT. Translated: CASHRGGGADTQYF.

This clonotype was detected ten times or more. The V and J genes are TRBV12-3 or TRBV12-4 and TRBJ2-5; D ambiguous. Trimming shortened V by 8 bases and J by 5 bases, and 9 bases separated the two germline ends. The CDR3 totals 11 residues. CDR3 amino acids: CASGLRETQYF. CDR3 DNA sequence: TGTGCCAGCGGGTTACGGGAGACCCAGTACTTC.